One and the same sample provided the 20 T cell receptor beta chains below, sequenced in a study of blood T cells in healthy people across ages. The second PCR ran roughly 6 to 11 cycles with a sample-barcoded 5' primer and J-beta primers. TCRdb ran MiXCR on the 5' RACE reads and lists one entry per CDR3 protein. This table has about 1.1 million distinct CDR3 sequences, 30% to 40% appearing once. Source material: blood. These receptors were obtained from a man between 18 and 29 years old in good health.

This clonotype was seen only a few times. The V call is TRBV20-1, the J call TRBJ1-2, with unresolved D. The V end lost 1 base, the J end lost 2 bases, and 14 bases lay between the germline ends. In germline, CDR1 is DFQATT, CDR2 SNEGSKA (reference sequence). This CDR3 comprises 15 residues. CDR3: CSARVREPRNYGYTF. Written as DNA, the CDR3 is TGCAGTGCTAGAGTTAGAGAGCCCCGGAACTATGGCTACACCTTC.

The gene calls are TRBV7-8 and TRBJ2-7; D perhaps matches TRBD2 (5 bases). V lost 0 bases to trimming and J lost 4 bases, with 16 bases between them. This CDR3 spans 16 amino acids. Germline V gene sequence: CDR1 SGHVS, CDR2 FQNEAQ. The CDR3 protein is CASSLAPEGTKYEQYF. The CDR3 DNA sequence: TGTGCCAGCAGCTTAGCGCCAGAGGGAACGAAATACGAGCAGTACTTC.

This clonotype occurred many times. This chain joins TRBV7-9 and TRBJ2-7; D gene unclear. Germline CDR1 reads SEHNR; CDR2 reads FQNEAQ (reference sequence). This CDR3 comprises 12 residues. Trimming left V 6 bases short and J 4 bases short, with 10 bases between. The CDR3 spells CASSSQVYEQYF. The CDR3 nucleotides are TGTGCCAGCAGTAGTCAGGTTTACGAGCAGTACTTC.

The chain has TRBV11-2 and TRBJ2-3; D unclear. With 5 bases removed from V and 5 bases from J, the gap between germline ends came to 11 bases. CDR3 size: 13 residues. Looked up from germline, CDR1 is SGHAT and CDR2 is FQNNGV. The CDR3 reads CASSLWTGDTQYF. CDR3 nucleotides: TGTGCCAGCAGCCTTTGGACGGGAGATACGCAGTATTTT. Combining the CDR3 with reference TRBV11-2 and TRBJ2-3 gives the whole variable domain EAGVAQSPRYKIIEKRQSVAFWCNPISGHATLYWYQQILGQGPKLLIQFQNNGVVDDSQLPKDRFSAERLKGVDSTLKIQPAKLEDSAVYLCASSLWTGDTQYFGPGTRLTVL.

The CDR3 DNA reads as TGTGCCAGCAGCACGGGACAGGGGGCAGGGACCGGGGAGCTGTTTTTT. Translated: CASSTGQGAGTGELFF. This sequence joins TRBV9 and TRBJ2-2; 12 bases are a match to TRBD1. CDR1 and CDR2 (germline): SGDLS, YYNGEE. The V gene end was trimmed by 4 bases and the J gene end by 5 bases; junction bases not matched to a gene: 6. The CDR3 extends over 16 amino acids.

The V call is TRBV4-1, the J call TRBJ1-2; 7 bases are a match to TRBD1. The CDR3 totals 14 residues. Trimming removed 4 bases from V and 7 bases from J; junction bases left unmatched: 9. The germline CDR1 and CDR2 sequences are MGHRA and YSYEKL. The CDR3 reads CASSPDRRGSGYTF. CDR3 nucleotides: TGCGCCAGCAGCCCGGACAGGAGGGGCTCTGGCTACACCTTC.

This clonotype was observed a few times. This sequence joins TRBV5-1 and TRBJ2-1, with TRBD2 matching over 12 bases. The junction had 6 bases not matched to a gene; V was cut back by 1 base and J by 7 bases. Germline values: CDR1 SGHRS, CDR2 YFSETQ. CDR3 size: 16 residues. CDR3 protein: CASSLSLAGGNNEQFF. DNA of the CDR3: TGCGCCAGCAGCTTGTCACTAGCGGGGGGAAATAATGAGCAGTTCTTC.

A few counts support this clonotype. This chain links TRBV6-6 with TRBJ1-1; possibly TRBD1 for D (5 bases). Germline loops: CDR1 MNHNY, CDR2 SVGAGI (reference sequence). This CDR3 spans 16 amino acids. V was trimmed by 3 bases and J by 1 base, leaving 15 bases between them. The CDR3 bases are TGTGCCAGCAGTTATAGCCCAGGGTCAGGGAACACTGAAGCTTTCTTT. It specifies CASSYSPGSGNTEAFF.

This rearrangement joins TRBV7-8 to TRBJ1-1; no firm D call. Germline CDR1 SGHVS, CDR2 FQNEAQ. The germline V and J ends were trimmed by 3 bases and 0 bases, with 17 bases remaining between them. The CDR3 has 17 residues. Here the CDR3 reads CASSFYLKHKLNTEAFF. The CDR3 DNA is TGTGCCAGCAGCTTCTATTTAAAGCACAAATTGAACACTGAAGCTTTCTTT.

The J gene is TRBJ2-7, the V gene TRBV5-5; the D gene is possibly TRBD1 (6 bases). Germline CDR1 and CDR2: SGHKS and YYEKEE (reference sequence). This CDR3 contains 15 residues. The V end lost 1 base, the J end lost 4 bases, and 15 bases lay between the germline ends. In DNA form, the CDR3 reads TGTGCCAGCAGCTTGACCTTCTCGGACAGATACGAGCAGTACTTC. As protein: CASSLTFSDRYEQYF.

This clonotype was detected only a few times. J is TRBJ1-2 and V is TRBV20-1; maybe TRBD1 (5 bases). This CDR3 is 16 amino acids long. Trimming cost V 6 bases and J 7 bases, with 27 bases left between them. Germline V gene sequence: CDR1 DFQATT, CDR2 SNEGSKA (reference sequence). The CDR3 DNA is TGCAGTGCCCCCTCAACGGCCTGGGGGGAATCTCGTGGCTACACCTTC. Its protein product is CSAPSTAWGESRGYTF.

This chain uses TRBV3-1 with TRBJ1-1; D gene uncertain. The CDR3 has 13 residues. The V gene lost 2 bases and the J gene lost 8 bases, with 12 bases spanning the gap. Germline CDR1 and CDR2: LGHDT and YNNKEL (reference sequence). The CDR3 DNA sequence: TGTGCCAGCAGCCAAAGTTCCCGGAACGAAGCTTTCTTT. Translation gives CASSQSSRNEAFF.

The chain couples TRBV11-3 to TRBJ1-5; TRBD1 matches at 10 bases. CDR3 length equals 15 residues. Germline assignment: CDR1 SGHNT and CDR2 YENEEA. V lost 6 bases and J lost 6; bases outside the gene matches: 8. The CDR3 DNA follows: TGTGCCAGCAGGCCCCGGGACAGGGGTTGTCAGCCCCAGCATTTT. This codes for CASRPRDRGCQPQHF.

In its sample, this clonotype was seen a few times. The chain is built from TRBV9 and TRBJ1-2; D remains ambiguous. The V end was cut by 4 bases, the J end by 5 bases, with 9 bases between. Germline V gene lookup returns CDR1 SGDLS and CDR2 YYNGEE. CDR3 size: 12 residues. This chain's CDR3 is CASSPPDYGYTF. Written as DNA, the CDR3 is TGTGCCAGCAGCCCCCCCGATTATGGCTACACCTTC.

V usage is TRBV20-1 and J usage is TRBJ2-4; D gene uncertain. The CDR3 length is 13 residues. The V gene lost 3 bases and the J gene lost 4 bases, with 10 bases spanning the gap. CDR1 and CDR2 from the germline V gene are DFQATT and SNEGSKA (reference sequence). DNA for the CDR3: TGCAGTGCTAGTCGTGGTCGTAAAAACATTCAGTACTTC. This sequence encodes CSASRGRKNIQYF.

A single count supports this clonotype. The chain employs TRBV5-5 and TRBJ2-1, with D possibly TRBD2 on 6 matching bases. V was trimmed by 4 bases and J by 6 bases, leaving 20 bases between them. Per germline, CDR1 SGHKS and CDR2 YYEKEE (reference sequence). This CDR3 is built from 16 residues. The chain's CDR3 is CASSLGGTAFGNEQFF. As DNA, the CDR3 is TGTGCCAGCAGCCTTGGGGGGACTGCCTTTGGCAATGAGCAGTTCTTC. The complete variable domain, with remaining parts taken from reference TRBV5-5 and TRBJ2-1, reads DAGVTQSPTHLIKTRGQQVTLRCSPISGHKSVSWYQQVLGQGPQFIFQYYEKEERGRGNFPDRFSARQFPNYSSELNVNALLLGDSALYLCASSLGGTAFGNEQFFGPGTRLTVL.

In its sample, this clonotype was seen many times. The CDR3 region is CASSLNDAVQEQFF. The CDR3 DNA is TGTGCCAGCAGCTTAAACGACGCGGTTCAAGAGCAGTTCTTC. The rearrangement uses TRBV7-3 and TRBJ2-1, with D uncertain. V was shortened by 1 base and J by 10 bases, with 14 bases between the two germline ends. The CDR3 covers 14 residues. Per germline, CDR1 SGHTA and CDR2 FQGTGA.

This clonotype appeared a single time. The chain has TRBV29-1 and TRBJ2-3; 7 nucleotides align to TRBD2. J gave up 10 bases and V 1 base, and 5 bases lay outside the gene matches. Germline V lookup: CDR1 SQVTM, CDR2 ANQGSEA. The CDR3 has 12 amino acids. The CDR3 DNA is TGCAGCGTTGAAGGACTAGCACGGGCGCAGTATTTT. Its translation: CSVEGLARAQYF.

CDR3 nucleotide sequence: TGTGCCAGCAGCTTAGGCCGGGGAATGAACACTGAAGCTTTCTTT. Translating it yields CASSLGRGMNTEAFF. The gene calls are TRBV7-8 and TRBJ1-1, with D unresolved. The CDR3 has 15 residues. Trimming shortened V by 1 base and J by 0 bases, and 9 bases separated the two germline ends. Germline V lookup: CDR1 SGHVS, CDR2 FQNEAQ.

In its sample, this clonotype was seen a few times. The rearrangement joins TRBV6-1 to TRBJ1-1, with unresolved D. Germline V gene sequence: CDR1 MNHNS, CDR2 SASEGT. CDR3 length: 16 amino acids. Trimming removed 1 base from V and 1 base from J, with 13 bases in between. The DNA for the CDR3 is TGTGCCAGCAGTGAAGTTTTGTCGCGTCCGAACACTGAAGCTTTCTTT. This sequence encodes CASSEVLSRPNTEAFF.